What follows describes a single T cell receptor beta chain. Its target is unknown. The sample is drawn from a study of shared clonotypes between healthy human individuals. Study findings and constraints: Naive subsets typically showed greater estimated richness than memory subsets.

Germline values: CDR1 PRHDT, CDR2 FYEKMQ (reference sequence). CDR3 length: 17 residues. With V trimmed by 5 bases and J by 3 bases, 7 bases remained unmatched. Sequenced by immunoSEQ multiplex PCR; TCRdb stores in-frame clones only, minus some. Here the sample spans about 660,000 clones, around 74% being singletons. Sample: memory CD4+ T cells sorted from blood. As for subset: CD45RA-negative fraction. This receptor was obtained from a woman between 25 and 40 years old in good health. The V and J genes are TRBV13 and TRBJ2-7; the match to TRBD2 covers 16 bases. The CDR3 nucleotides read TGTGCCAGCAGCCCAGGGACTAGCGGGAGGGGAAACTACGAGCAGTACTTC. Residues: CASSPGTSGRGNYEQYF.